These T cell receptor beta chains were read from a single sample in a study of PD-1 blockade in classical Hodgkin lymphoma. The data were produced by immunoSEQ multiplex PCR, yet TCRdb's version contains in-frame clones alone and is incomplete. The repertoire holds 38,000 or so clones, with more than 75% as singletons. The sequences come from peripheral blood mononuclear cells (PBMCs), collected at baseline. The receptors come from a human donor with classical Hodgkin lymphoma. The CDR3 runs from the conserved cysteine through the conserved F or W. Fields, in order: clone size, D gene, CDR3 length, V gene, J gene, CDR3 protein, CDR3 DNA. The D gene is left open where the match is weak. Size tells how often a clone was seen (once, few, many) or the class of an expanded clone, and some rows leave it out.

>-|-|12|TRBV6-1|TRBJ1-5
CATRRRNQPQHF
TGTGCCACACGACGGCGCAATCAGCCCCAGCATTTT
>-|-|14|TRBV5-1|TRBJ1-4
CASSLGGGNEKLFF
TGCGCCAGCAGCCTCGGAGGAGGGAATGAAAAACTGTTTTTT
>-|-|17|TRBV28|TRBJ2-5
CASSLGARGLYQETQYF
TGTGCCAGCAGTTTAGGGGCTAGAGGTTTGTACCAAGAGACCCAGTACTTC
>-|-|13|TRBV5-8|TRBJ2-1
CASSLGRADEQFF
TGTGCCAGCAGCTTGGGCAGGGCCGATGAGCAGTTCTTC
>-|-|14|TRBV27|TRBJ2-1
CASRDRTLYNEQFF
TGTGCCAGCCGGGATCGGACGTTATACAATGAGCAGTTCTTC
>-|-|14|TRBV29-1|TRBJ2-5
CSGGYLTYQETQYF
TGCAGCGGAGGATACTTGACGTACCAAGAGACCCAGTACTTC
>-|TRBD1|14|TRBV7-3|TRBJ2-5
CASSSGTGQETQYF
TGTGCCAGCAGCTCCGGGACAGGTCAAGAGACCCAGTACTTC
>medium-sized|-|14|TRBV2|TRBJ1-5
CASSETGGSQPQHF
TGTGCCAGCAGTGAAACGGGGGGATCCCAGCCCCAGCATTTT
>-|-|20|TRBV18|TRBJ2-5
CASSQTEGGVPTEPLGTQYF
TGTGCCAGCTCACAAACTGAGGGGGGCGTACCGACAGAGCCTCTAGGGACCCAGTACTTC
>-|TRBD2|14|TRBV29-1|TRBJ2-7
CSIRTGLAGREQYF
TGCAGCATTCGGACGGGACTAGCGGGACGGGAGCAGTACTTC
>-|-|14|TRBV16|TRBJ2-3
CASSQWGITDTQYF
TGTGCCAGCAGCCAATGGGGAATCACAGATACGCAGTATTTT
>-|-|15|TRBV11-2|TRBJ2-3
CASSPVGGRTDTQYF
TGTGCCAGCAGCCCTGTGGGGGGCCGCACAGATACGCAGTATTTT
>-|-|13|TRBV5-6|TRBJ2-7
CASSLRYSYEQYF
TGTGCCAGCAGCCTCAGGTACTCCTACGAGCAGTACTTC
>-|TRBD1|15|TRBV6-1|TRBJ2-1
CASSEGTGANNEQFF
TGTGCCAGCAGTGAGGGGACAGGCGCTAACAATGAGCAGTTCTTC
>-|-|14|TRBV10-3|TRBJ2-3
CAISELATTDTQYF
TGTGCCATCAGTGAGTTGGCTACCACAGATACGCAGTATTTT
>few|-|13|TRBV30|TRBJ1-1
CAWSVMRSTEAFF
TGTGCCTGGAGTGTAATGAGGAGCACTGAAGCTTTCTTT
>-|-|13|TRBV10-3|TRBJ2-5
CAISEGGGETQYF
TGTGCCATCAGTGAGGGTGGGGGAGAGACCCAGTACTTC
>few|TRBD1|16|TRBV5-4|TRBJ1-6
CASSFRTGTGTSPLHF
TGTGCCAGCAGCTTCCGAACCGGGACAGGAACTTCACCCCTCCACTTT
>-|TRBD1|17|TRBV18|TRBJ1-4
CASSLQPLGTGAEKLFF
TGTGCCAGCTCACTCCAGCCCCTCGGGACAGGGGCCGAAAAACTGTTTTTT
>-|-|14|TRBV6-6|TRBJ2-2
CASGVLRPTGELFF
TGTGCCAGCGGGGTCCTCCGCCCCACCGGGGAGCTGTTTTTT
>-|TRBD1|19|TRBV7-9|TRBJ1-5
CASSLGVGSGTGVGQPQHF
TGTGCCAGCAGCTTAGGCGTTGGGTCCGGGACAGGGGTCGGTCAGCCCCAGCATTTT
>-|-|14|TRBV6-6|TRBJ2-7
CASSYSGRAREQYF
TGTGCCAGCAGTTACTCCGGCAGGGCTCGCGAGCAGTACTTC
>-|-|12|TRBV6-1|TRBJ1-2
CASSEGTYGYTF
TGTGCCAGCAGTGAAGGGACTTATGGCTACACCTTC
>-|-|15|TRBV7-2|TRBJ1-5
CASSFAGTSNQPQHF
TGTGCCAGCAGCTTCGCCGGGACTAGCAATCAGCCCCAGCATTTT
>-|-|13|TRBV18|TRBJ1-1
CASSPRTEAEAFF
TGTGCCAGCTCACCGAGGACAGAAGCTGAAGCTTTCTTT
>-|-|14|TRBV9|TRBJ1-2
CASSVSAGNYGYTF
TGTGCCAGCAGCGTGTCGGCAGGGAACTATGGCTACACCTTC